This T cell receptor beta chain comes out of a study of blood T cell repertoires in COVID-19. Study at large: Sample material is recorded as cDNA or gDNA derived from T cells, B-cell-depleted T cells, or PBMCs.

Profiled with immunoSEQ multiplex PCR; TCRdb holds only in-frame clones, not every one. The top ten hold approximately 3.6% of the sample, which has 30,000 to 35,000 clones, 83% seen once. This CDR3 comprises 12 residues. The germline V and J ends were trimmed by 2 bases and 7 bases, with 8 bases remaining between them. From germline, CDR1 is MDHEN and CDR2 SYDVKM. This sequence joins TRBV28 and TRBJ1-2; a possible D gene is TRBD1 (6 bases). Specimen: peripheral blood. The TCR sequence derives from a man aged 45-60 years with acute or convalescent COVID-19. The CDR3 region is CASSLAGVGYTF. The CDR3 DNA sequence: TGTGCCAGCAGTTTAGCAGGGGTTGGCTACACCTTC.